Detailed here is one T cell receptor beta chain. Its specificity is unknown. This CDR3 comprises 16 residues. V dropped 4 bases and J dropped 2; count of bases not matched to a gene: 5. The germline gives CDR1 SGHRS, CDR2 YFSETQ. Sequencing was performed with immunoSEQ multiplex PCR; in TCRdb, only in-frame clones are kept and a portion is missing. Of about 50,000 clones in the sample, about 93% were seen once. This entry is derived from a study of graft-versus-host responses after intestinal transplantation. Study conclusions and caveats: GvH clonotypes were identified within recipient marrow, with a subset emerging first in ileum or blood. Early after transplant, HvG declines were associated with peak levels of circulating GvH clones. Allografts from individuals with graft-donor T cell macrochimerism displayed high graft-versus-host to host-versus-graft clonal ratios.

The sequence came from a human donor who was the organ donor for an intestinal transplant. The chain joins TRBV5-1 to TRBJ2-3; 12 bases align to TRBD2. The input for sequencing was unstimulated CD4+ T cells sorted from spleen or lymph node cells, taken before transplant. CDR3 coding DNA: TGCGCCAGCAGCGGAAGGACTAGCGGGATCACAGATACGCAGTATTTT. Its protein is CASSGRTSGITDTQYF.